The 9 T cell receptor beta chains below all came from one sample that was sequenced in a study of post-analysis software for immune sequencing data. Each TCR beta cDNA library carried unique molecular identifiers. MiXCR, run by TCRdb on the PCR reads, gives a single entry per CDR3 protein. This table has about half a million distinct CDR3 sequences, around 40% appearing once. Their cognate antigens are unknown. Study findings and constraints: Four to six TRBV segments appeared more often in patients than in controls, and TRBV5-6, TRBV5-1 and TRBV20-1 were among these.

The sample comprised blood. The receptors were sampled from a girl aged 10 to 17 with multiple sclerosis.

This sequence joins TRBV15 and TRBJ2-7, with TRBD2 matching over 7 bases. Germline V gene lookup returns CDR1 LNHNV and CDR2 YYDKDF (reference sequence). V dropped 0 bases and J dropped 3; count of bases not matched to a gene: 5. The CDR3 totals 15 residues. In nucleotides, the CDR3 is TGTGCCACCAGCAGAGATCTAGCGGCTTACTACGAGCAGTACTTC. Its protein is CATSRDLAAYYEQYF.

The CDR3 nucleotides read TGTGCCAGCAGTTTTTTAGCTTACGAGCAGTACTTC. Amino acids: CASSFLAYEQYF. This sequence joins TRBV12-3 or TRBV12-4 and TRBJ2-7; unclear D gene. Trimming took off 3 bases at V and 4 bases at J, with 7 bases between the two ends. The CDR3 has 12 residues.

CDR3 nucleotides: TGTGCCAGCAGTTTTCAGGCAGTAGCGGGGAATGAGCAGTTCTTC. This translates into CASSFQAVAGNEQFF. The chain is built from TRBV12-3 or TRBV12-4 and TRBJ2-1, with 8 nucleotides matching TRBD2. Trimming at V came to 3 bases and at J to 7 bases, leaving 8 bases not matched to a gene. The CDR3 runs to 15 residues.

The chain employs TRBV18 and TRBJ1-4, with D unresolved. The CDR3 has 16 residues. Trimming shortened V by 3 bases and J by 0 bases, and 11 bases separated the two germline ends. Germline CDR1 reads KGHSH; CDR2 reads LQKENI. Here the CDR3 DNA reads TGTGCCAGCTCACCCGCCCCGTGGGCAACTAATGAAAAACTGTTTTTT. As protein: CASSPAPWATNEKLFF. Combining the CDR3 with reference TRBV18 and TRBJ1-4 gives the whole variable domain NAGVMQNPRHLVRRRGQEARLRCSPMKGHSHVYWYRQLPEEGLKFMVYLQKENIIDESGMPKERFSAEFPKEGPSILRIQQVVRGDSAAYFCASSPAPWATNEKLFFGSGTQLSVL.

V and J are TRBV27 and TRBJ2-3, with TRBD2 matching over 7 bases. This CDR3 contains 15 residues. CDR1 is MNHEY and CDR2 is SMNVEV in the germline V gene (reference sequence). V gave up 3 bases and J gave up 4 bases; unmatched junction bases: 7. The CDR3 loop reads CASSLGREISDTQYF. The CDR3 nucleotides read TGTGCCAGCAGTTTGGGGCGGGAGATTTCAGATACGCAGTATTTT.

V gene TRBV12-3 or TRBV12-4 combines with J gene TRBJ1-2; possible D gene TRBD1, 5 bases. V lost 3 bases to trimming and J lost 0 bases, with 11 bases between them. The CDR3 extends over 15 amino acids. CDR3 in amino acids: CASSLRQRANYGYTF. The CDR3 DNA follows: TGTGCCAGCAGTTTGAGACAGCGAGCTAACTATGGCTACACCTTC.

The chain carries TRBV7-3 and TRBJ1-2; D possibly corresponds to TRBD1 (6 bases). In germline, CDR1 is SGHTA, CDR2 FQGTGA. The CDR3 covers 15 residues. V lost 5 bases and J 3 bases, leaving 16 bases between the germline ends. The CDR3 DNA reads TGTGCCAGCAGCAACTTCCCAGGGGCGGACTATGGCTACACCTTC. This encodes CASSNFPGADYGYTF. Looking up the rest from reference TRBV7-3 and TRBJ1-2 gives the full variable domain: GAGVSQTPSNKVTEKGKYVELRCDPISGHTALYWYRQSLGQGPEFLIYFQGTGAADDSGLPNDRFFAVRPEGSVSTLKIQRTERGDSAVYLCASSNFPGADYGYTFGSGTRLTVV.

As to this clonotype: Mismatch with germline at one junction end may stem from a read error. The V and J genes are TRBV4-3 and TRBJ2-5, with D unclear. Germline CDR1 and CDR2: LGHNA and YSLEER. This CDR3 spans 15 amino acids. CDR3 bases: TGCGCCTGCAGCCACACTTTGTCGCTACAAGAGACCCAGTACTTC. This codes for CACSHTLSLQETQYF.

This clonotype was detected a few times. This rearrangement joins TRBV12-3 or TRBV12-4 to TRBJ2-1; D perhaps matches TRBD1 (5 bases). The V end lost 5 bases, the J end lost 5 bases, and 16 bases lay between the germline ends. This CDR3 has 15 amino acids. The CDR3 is CASSMDIELDNEQFF. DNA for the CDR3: TGTGCCAGCAGTATGGACATCGAGTTGGACAATGAGCAGTTCTTC.